This entry lists 12 T cell receptor beta chains sequenced from one sample in a study of T cell responses to AZD1222 COVID-19 vaccine. Sequenced by immunoSEQ multiplex PCR; TCRdb stores in-frame clones only, minus some. The sample holds 150,000 to 200,000 clones, 90% to 95% seen once. The sequences come from peripheral blood, collected 28 days after the second AZD1222 dose. These receptors originate from an adult who received the AZD1222 COVID-19 vaccine.

J is TRBJ2-1 and V is TRBV7-9; possible D gene TRBD2, 5 bases. This CDR3 is built from 10 residues. The V gene's germline CDR1 is SEHNR and CDR2 FQNEAQ (reference sequence). Trimming left V 4 bases short and J 15 bases short, with 10 bases between. CDR3 DNA sequence: TGTGCCAGCAGCTCTGGCGCGGGGTTCTTC. It yields the protein CASSSGAGFF. The variable domain in full, with the rest retrieved from reference TRBV7-9 and TRBJ2-1, is DTGVSQNPRHKITKRGQNVTFRCDPISEHNRLYWYRQTLGQGPEFLTYFQNEAQLEKSRLLSDRFSAERPKGSFSTLEIQRTEQGDSAMYLCASSSGAGFFGPGTRLTVL.

The chain couples TRBV10-2 to TRBJ2-1; tentatively, D is TRBD2 (6 bases). CDR1 and CDR2 (germline): WSHSY, SAAADI. The CDR3 loop spans 17 amino acids. The V end was cut by 2 bases, the J end by 8 bases, with 22 bases between. CDR3 sequence (DNA): TGCGCCAGCAGTGAGCCCCCGCGGTTGATCCCGGGGGATGAGCAGTTCTTC. Translated: CASSEPPRLIPGDEQFF.

The chain employs TRBV6-6 and TRBJ1-5; 9 positions agree with TRBD1. Germline CDR1 is MNHNY and CDR2 is SVGAGI (reference sequence). The CDR3 sequence is 17 residues long. V shed 5 bases and J 3 bases; nucleotides not matched to a gene: 11. This CDR3 reads CASSRMPGQGHNQPQHF. The CDR3 coding sequence is TGTGCCAGCAGTCGAATGCCGGGACAGGGACACAATCAGCCCCAGCATTTT.

The chain uses TRBV19 and TRBJ2-1; D is undetermined. CDR1 and CDR2 (germline): LNHDA, SQIVND (reference sequence). V was pared by 7 bases and J by 5 bases, with 6 bases between. The CDR3 is 11 residues long. As DNA, the CDR3 is TGTGCCAGTAACACCAACAATGAGCAGTTCTTC. The encoded protein is CASNTNNEQFF.

This chain joins TRBV2 and TRBJ2-3, with 14 bases identical to TRBD2. The CDR3 has 16 residues. Germline-derived CDR1 and CDR2 are SNHLY and FYNNEI. Trimming at V came to 5 bases and at J to 6 bases, leaving 7 bases not matched to a gene. CDR3 in amino acids: CASSTGLAGVGDTQYF. CDR3 DNA: TGTGCCAGCAGTACGGGACTAGCGGGAGTAGGTGATACGCAGTATTTT. The entire variable domain, with the rest obtained from reference TRBV2 and TRBJ2-3, is as follows: EPEVTQTPSHQVTQMGQEVILRCVPISNHLYFYWYRQILGQKVEFLVSFYNNEISEKSEIFDDQFSVERPDGSNFTLKIRSTKLEDSAMYFCASSTGLAGVGDTQYFGPGTRLTVL.

The chain carries TRBV7-9 and TRBJ1-4; TRBD1 might be the D (5 bases). CDR3 length: 15 residues. Germline values: CDR1 SEHNR, CDR2 FQNEAQ (reference sequence). This chain's CDR3 is CASTRGADKDEKLFF. In DNA form, the CDR3 reads TGTGCTTCAACCCGCGGGGCAGATAAAGATGAAAAACTGTTTTTT.

This chain uses TRBV19 with TRBJ1-2; no clear D. V was pared by 5 bases and J by 0 bases, with 10 bases between. Germline lookup yields CDR1 LNHDA and CDR2 SQIVND (reference sequence). The CDR3 loop spans 14 amino acids. This CDR3 is CASSPLGANYGYTF. The CDR3 coding sequence is TGTGCCAGTAGTCCCCTCGGAGCTAACTATGGCTACACCTTC.

This sequence joins TRBV10-3 and TRBJ2-5; 9 bases line up with TRBD2. Germline CDR1 reads ENHRY; CDR2 reads SYGVKD. This CDR3 region has 15 residues. The J segment lost 3 bases and the V segment lost 3 bases, leaving 5 bases of the junction unmatched. CDR3 in amino acids: CAISEPTSGKETQYF. The CDR3 coding sequence is TGTGCCATCAGTGAACCGACTAGCGGAAAAGAGACCCAGTACTTC.

This chain links TRBV4-1 with TRBJ1-6; no firm D call. The CDR3 covers 15 residues. Germline CDR1 is MGHRA and CDR2 is YSYEKL. V was shortened by 1 base and J by 9 bases, with 13 bases between the two germline ends. CDR3 nucleotides: TGCGCCAGCAGCCAAGCGTTAAAAGGACCTTCACCCCTCCACTTT. Its protein product is CASSQALKGPSPLHF.

The J gene is TRBJ1-4, the V gene TRBV28; no reliable D call. This CDR3 is 12 amino acids long. Germline CDR1 is MDHEN and CDR2 is SYDVKM. The V gene lost 8 bases and the J gene lost 7 bases, with 11 bases spanning the gap. CDR3 sequence (DNA): TGTGCCAGCGGGCTGGGGAGTGAAAAACTGTTTTTT. This encodes CASGLGSEKLFF.

The V gene is TRBV25-1, the J gene TRBJ1-1; weak D call: TRBD1 (5 bases). The V gene's germline CDR1 is MGHDK and CDR2 SYGVNS. The ends were cut back, 4 bases at V and 3 bases at J, with 9 bases in the middle. The length of the CDR3 is 13 residues. The CDR3 DNA follows: TGTGCCAGCAGTGGGGACCGCTACACTGAAGCTTTCTTT. Translating it yields CASSGDRYTEAFF.

The chain has TRBV7-2 and TRBJ2-1; 10 bases align to TRBD2. Germline CDR1 and CDR2: SGHTA and FQGNSA. The CDR3 is 17 amino acids. Trimming took 4 bases from V and 5 from J; bases not matched to a gene: 11. CDR3 DNA sequence: TGTGCCAGCAGCTCAGAAAGCGGGAGGGCCTCTGACAATGAGCAGTTCTTC. Its translation: CASSSESGRASDNEQFF.